One T cell receptor beta chain is described in this entry. This clone was seen a single time. There is no known antigen for this receptor. Base qualities are not provided; no much larger clone lies one nucleotide away. Receptor libraries were prepared by the immunoSEQ multiplex PCR assay. In the authors' own workflow: A statistical classification framework was built to diagnose cytomegalovirus status from the catalog of TCR beta chain sequences. TCRdb retrieved this table from immuneACCESS and kept in-frame rearrangements only. Not all clones are present; in checked studies, unresolved V genes account for under half, and no reason is known for the remainder. V, J and clone size derive from that table, while D and trimming were established from the DNA sequence. This sample lists about 180,000 clones; 85% were detected once. Of the sample, 16% falls within the top ten clones. This entry belongs to a study of cytomegalovirus exposure and HLA in healthy donors (dated by TCRdb to between 2016 and 2019). About the full investigation: According to a later analysis, one platform produced both the roughly 130 validation repertoires and the roughly 660 repertoires of the first cohort. The study aimed to test whether cataloging public T cell receptors could reveal signatures of past pathogen exposure. In addition to the first cohort of 666 subjects, a separate validation cohort of 130 or so different subjects was used. To predict cytomegalovirus infection status, the study combined high-throughput TCR immunosequencing, statistical association of individual TCRs with disease status, and machine learning.

At the junction V is shortened by 3 bases and J by 1 base, with 12 bases in between. CDR1 and CDR2 are read off the germline V gene (reference sequence) as LNHNV and YYDKDF. The CDR3 sequence holds 15 residues, the cysteine and phenylalanine included. The read is trimmed to its CDR3 DNA, 45 bases read in frame from base 1. The full study reports these points: Most TCR sequences were observed very rarely across donors, whereas some public TCRs were present in many individuals. In a later analysis, TCRs clustered in the first cohort were found to also tend to co-occur in the 120 validation repertoires, with around 94% of cluster scores above 0. The study gave a list of 150 to 200 TCR beta chains associated with cytomegalovirus. A few of the identified cytomegalovirus-associated TCR beta chains were confirmed in vitro to be specific for cytomegalovirus antigens. A later analysis had no HLA typing for the validation cohort, so co-occurrence there was scored across all 120 repertoires. In both the original and validation cohorts, the classifier was reported to diagnose cytomegalovirus status with high specificity and sensitivity. The authors suggested that the approach could potentially be generalized to other disease states and immunological phenotypes.

The donors were included in the validation cohort of 90 to 150 subjects, a group kept apart from the roughly 700-subject first cohort. The specimen was PBMCs. This TCR was recovered from a man between 18 and 35 years old in good health and CMV-seropositive. The rearrangement combines TRBV15 with TRBJ2-5, with the D gene not confidently named. The CDR3 reads as follows: CATSSHSLRQETQYF. The nucleotide sequence is TGTGCCACCAGCAGTCATAGCTTGCGCCAAGAGACCCAGTACTTC.